The present TCR beta chain was sequenced within a study of cytomegalovirus exposure and HLA in healthy donors. Study-wide results and caveats: Later on, a genetic analysis was performed. It linked a missense variant in DCLRE1C with V- and J-gene trimming of TCR beta.

Only one count was recorded for this clone. No antigen is known for it. Vbeta (60) and Jbeta (13) primers were used in the PCR. Some clones are missing from TCRdb's copy, which holds only in-frame ones; the method was immunoSEQ multiplex PCR. In the table there are about 140,000 clones, roughly 79% of which are singletons. Losses at the gene ends were 6 bases for V and 3 bases for J; bases not matched to a gene: 10. CDR1 and CDR2 (germline): SGHTA, FQGNSA. The CDR3 length is 16 residues. This chain joins TRBV7-2 and TRBJ2-3; 9 nucleotides align to TRBD1. Sequenced sample: PBMCs. The receptor's source is a man aged 25-45 years in good health and CMV-seropositive. The chain's CDR3 is CASRPPGQGWTDTQYF. The DNA for the CDR3 is TGTGCCAGCAGACCCCCCGGACAGGGGTGGACAGATACGCAGTATTTT.